The present T cell receptor (beta chain) was sequenced within a study of blood T cell repertoires in COVID-19. Study-wide context: Acute-phase and convalescent COVID-19 samples originated in the United States, Italy and Spain.

In the original processing: Researchers report that nucleated cell counts were estimated from reference gene primer amplification. Only in-frame clones appear in the TCRdb table, and some are missing; sequencing was by immunoSEQ multiplex PCR. The V and J calls and clone size are taken from that table; D and trimming were inferred from the DNA. This sample has some 140,000 clones, with around 80% found just once. This sequence was found in an elderly man with acute or convalescent COVID-19. The sample taken for sequencing was peripheral blood.

CDR3 loop: CSVREAFF. The CDR3 region has the DNA TGCAGCGTCCGGGAAGCTTTCTTT. V gene TRBV29-1 combines with J gene TRBJ1-1; D not resolved. The CDR3 is 8 amino acids. Germline V gene sequence: CDR1 SQVTM, CDR2 ANQGSEA. V was shortened by 6 bases and J by 8 bases, with 4 bases between the two germline ends. The full variable domain, rest sourced from reference TRBV29-1 and TRBJ1-1, is SAVISQKPSRDICQRGTSLTIQCQVDSQVTMMFWYRQQPGQSLTLIATANQGSEATYESGFVIDKFPISRPNLTFSTLTVSNMSPEDSSIYLCSVREAFFGQGTRLTVV.